What follows describes a single T cell receptor beta chain. Its target is not known. Trimming removed 5 bases from V and 7 bases from J, with 9 bases in between. The CDR3 length is 11 residues. In germline, CDR1 is ENHRY, CDR2 SYGVKD. The sample originates from a study of identical twins. General study points: Abundant beta clonotypes from cord blood had fewer insertions, unlike memory repertoires, which showed none.

TCRdb re-analysed the 5' RACE reads in MiXCR, keeping a single row per CDR3 protein. Of nearly 900,000 distinct CDR3 sequences in the sample, around an eighth are singletons; the top ten hold about 1.6%. The same sample was also studied in work on yellow fever vaccine responses in identical twins.

The V call is TRBV10-3, the J call TRBJ2-7; D uncertain. Sequences were obtained from PBMCs. The source is a young woman in good health. Here the CDR3 reads CAISNSREQYF. CDR3 sequence (DNA): TGTGCCATCAGTAATTCCCGGGAGCAGTACTTC.